Listed here are 3 T cell receptor beta chains from one sample, sequenced in a study of shared clonotypes between healthy human individuals. The repertoire was sequenced with immunoSEQ multiplex PCR; TCRdb's copy has only in-frame clones and lacks some. The table shows about 2.1 million clones, with around 93% occurring only once. CD45RO negativity and positive selection for CCR7 defined naive CD8 cells, a population that excluded terminally differentiated effector memory CD45RA+ cells. The specimen was naive CD8+ T cells from PBMCs. The origin of the receptors is a man younger than 30 in good health. Some clones in this sample may be carry-over from other donors' samples.

V is TRBV21-1 and J is TRBJ1-3; the DNA was not compared with TRBD1, the D call given in the table. TRBV21-1 is listed as a pseudogene. CDR3 length: 18 residues. The CDR3 region is CASSSKGAWGYSGNTIYF. In DNA, the CDR3 is TGTGCCAGCAGCAGCAAAGGGGCGTGGGGATACTCTGGAAACACCATATATTTT.

The CDR3 nucleotides read TGTGCCAGCAGTTTAAATCCCTCCATGAATGAGCAGTTCTTC. Translating gives CASSLNPSMNEQFF. The chain combines TRBV27 with TRBJ2-1; D is uncertain. The CDR3 is made up of 14 amino acids. The V gene lost 2 bases and the J gene lost 7 bases, with 12 bases spanning the gap. CDR1 MNHEY and CDR2 SMNVEV come from the germline V gene (reference sequence).

The gene calls are TRBV5-1 and TRBJ2-5; tentative D call: TRBD1 (5 bases). This CDR3 has 15 amino acids. Trimming took off 0 bases at V and 0 bases at J, with 9 bases between the two ends. In germline, CDR1 is SGHRS, CDR2 YFSETQ. The CDR3 nucleotides are TGCGCCAGCAGCTTGGGGTCAGGGTACCAAGAGACCCAGTACTTC. Translating gives CASSLGSGYQETQYF.